This T cell receptor beta chain stems from a study of vaccination and CD4 T cells after COVID-19. This sample's treatment: approximately nine-day PBMC culture with coronavirus spike peptide pools or control peptides (ViraFEST assay). During the years 2011-2018, before the COVID-19 pandemic, the unexposed donor's CD4+ T cells were collected. From germline, CDR1 is DFQATT and CDR2 SNEGSKA (reference sequence). This CDR3 contains 13 residues. V lost 3 bases and J 6 bases, leaving 11 bases between the germline ends. A note on this clonotype: Its antigen is undetermined.

An Oncomine TCR Beta short-read assay was used to sequence the DNA from cultured CD4+ T cells. The source of extracted genomic DNA was cultured CD4+ T cells. TCRdb reprocessed the PCR reads with MiXCR, giving one entry per CDR3 protein. The sample contains around 9,000 distinct CDR3 sequences, under 40% of which appear only once. The sample comprised CD4+ T cells from blood, cultured in vitro. The J gene is TRBJ1-4, the V gene TRBV20-1; no reliable D call. This TCR came from a human donor in good health. CDR3 nucleotide sequence: TGCAGTGCTAGTTCTAGGGAGCATGAAAAACTGTTTTTT. Translation: CSASSREHEKLFF.